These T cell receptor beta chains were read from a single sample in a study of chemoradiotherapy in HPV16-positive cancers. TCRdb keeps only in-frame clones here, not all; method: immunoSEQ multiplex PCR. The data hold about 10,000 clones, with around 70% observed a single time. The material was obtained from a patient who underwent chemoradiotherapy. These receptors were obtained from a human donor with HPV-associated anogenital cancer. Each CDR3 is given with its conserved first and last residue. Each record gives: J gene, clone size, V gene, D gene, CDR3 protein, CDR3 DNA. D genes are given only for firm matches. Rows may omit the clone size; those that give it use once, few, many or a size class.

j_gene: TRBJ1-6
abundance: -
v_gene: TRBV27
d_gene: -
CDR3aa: CASSPIVGSSYNSPLHF
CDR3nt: TGTGCCAGCAGCCCAATCGTGGGGAGCTCCTATAATTCACCCCTCCACTTT

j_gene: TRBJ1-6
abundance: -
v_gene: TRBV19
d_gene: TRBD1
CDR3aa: CASSTGQTVRSPLHF
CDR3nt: TGTGCCAGTAGTACGGGACAGACAGTGCGTTCACCCCTCCACTTT

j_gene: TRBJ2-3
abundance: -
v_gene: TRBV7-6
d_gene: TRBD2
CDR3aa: CASSSPSGGHDTQYF
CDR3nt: TGTGCCAGCAGCTCCCCTAGCGGGGGGCACGATACGCAGTATTTT

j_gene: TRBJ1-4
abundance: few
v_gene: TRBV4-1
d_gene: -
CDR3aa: CASSQATKLFF
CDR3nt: TGCGCCAGCAGCCAAGCCACAAAACTGTTTTTT

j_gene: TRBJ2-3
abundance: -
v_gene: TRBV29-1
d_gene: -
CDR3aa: CSVVLGPDTQYF
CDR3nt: TGCAGCGTTGTACTGGGCCCAGATACGCAGTATTTT

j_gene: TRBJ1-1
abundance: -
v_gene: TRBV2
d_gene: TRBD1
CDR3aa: CASIDSDRAAEAFF
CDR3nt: TGTGCCAGCATCGATTCGGACAGGGCGGCTGAAGCTTTCTTT

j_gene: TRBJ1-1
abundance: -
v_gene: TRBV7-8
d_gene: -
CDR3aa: CASNNGRNSSNTEAFF
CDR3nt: TGTGCCAGCAACAACGGGAGAAACAGCTCTAACACTGAAGCTTTCTTT

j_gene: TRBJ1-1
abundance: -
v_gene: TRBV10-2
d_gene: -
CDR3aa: CASSEIVGNTEAFF
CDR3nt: TGCGCCAGCAGTGAGATAGTCGGGAACACTGAAGCTTTCTTT

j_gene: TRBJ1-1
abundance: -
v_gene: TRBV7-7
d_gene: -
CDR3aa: CASSPRMNTEAFF
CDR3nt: TGTGCTAGCAGCCCAAGGATGAACACTGAAGCTTTCTTT

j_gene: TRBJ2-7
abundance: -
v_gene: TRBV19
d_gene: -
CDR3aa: CASSYVMGGSYEQYF
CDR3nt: TGTGCCAGTAGCTACGTGATGGGGGGTTCCTACGAGCAGTACTTC

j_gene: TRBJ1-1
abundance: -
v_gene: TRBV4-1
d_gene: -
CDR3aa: CASSQERGLRNTEAFF
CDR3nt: TGCGCCAGCAGCCAAGAGAGGGGGTTGAGGAACACTGAAGCTTTCTTT

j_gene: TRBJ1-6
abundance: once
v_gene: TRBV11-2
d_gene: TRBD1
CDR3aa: CASSFGQGNSPLHF
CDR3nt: TGTGCCAGCAGCTTTGGACAGGGTAATTCACCCCTCCACTTT

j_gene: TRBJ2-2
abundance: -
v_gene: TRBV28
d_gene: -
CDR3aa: CASSLGVTGELFF
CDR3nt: TGTGCCAGCAGTTTAGGGGTAACCGGGGAGCTGTTTTTT

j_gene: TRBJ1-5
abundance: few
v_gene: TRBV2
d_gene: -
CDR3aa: CASRDGVAQSEPQHF
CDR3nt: TGTGCCAGCAGGGACGGCGTGGCCCAATCGGAGCCCCAGCATTTT

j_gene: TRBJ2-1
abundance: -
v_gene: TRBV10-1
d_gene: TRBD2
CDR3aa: CASSPTSGGRGNEQFF
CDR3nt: TGCGCCAGCAGCCCCACTAGCGGGGGAAGAGGCAATGAGCAGTTCTTC

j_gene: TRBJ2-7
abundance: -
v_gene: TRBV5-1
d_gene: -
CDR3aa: CASSSFGQTTYEQYF
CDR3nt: TGCGCCAGCAGCTCGTTCGGACAGACCACCTACGAGCAGTACTTC

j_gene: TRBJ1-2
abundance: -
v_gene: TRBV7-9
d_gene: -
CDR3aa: CASSLDGISPNGYTF
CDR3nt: TGTGCCAGCAGCTTAGACGGCATATCGCCAAATGGCTACACCTTC

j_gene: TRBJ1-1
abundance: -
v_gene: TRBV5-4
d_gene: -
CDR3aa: CASRIQPNTEAFF
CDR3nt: TGTGCCAGCAGAATACAGCCGAACACTGAAGCTTTCTTT

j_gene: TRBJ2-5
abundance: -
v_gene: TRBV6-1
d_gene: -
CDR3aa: CASSEGLQETQYF
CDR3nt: TGTGCCAGCAGTGAAGGGCTTCAAGAGACCCAGTACTTC

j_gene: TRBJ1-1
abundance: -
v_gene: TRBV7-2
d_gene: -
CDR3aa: CASRRRPGPDPEAFF
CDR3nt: TGTGCCAGCAGAAGAAGACCGGGGCCGGACCCTGAAGCTTTCTTT

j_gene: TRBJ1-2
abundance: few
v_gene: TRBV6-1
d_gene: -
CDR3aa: CASSEGRPYTF
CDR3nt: TGTGCCAGCAGTGAAGGGCGCCCCTACACCTTC

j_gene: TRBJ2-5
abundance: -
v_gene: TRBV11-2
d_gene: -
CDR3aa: CASSYSDTGLETQYF
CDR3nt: TGTGCCAGCAGCTACTCGGACACGGGATTAGAGACCCAGTACTTC

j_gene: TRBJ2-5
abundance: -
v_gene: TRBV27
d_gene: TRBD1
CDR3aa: CASSFGGRGLAETQYF
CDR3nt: TGTGCCAGCAGTTTCGGGGGCAGGGGGCTCGCAGAGACCCAGTACTTC

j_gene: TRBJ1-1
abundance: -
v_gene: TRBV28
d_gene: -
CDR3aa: CASSLGGNANTEAFF
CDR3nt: TGTGCCAGCAGTTTAGGGGGGAACGCGAACACTGAAGCTTTCTTT

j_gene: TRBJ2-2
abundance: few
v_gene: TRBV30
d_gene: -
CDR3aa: CAWSVGHHTGELFF
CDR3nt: TGTGCCTGGAGTGTAGGCCATCACACCGGGGAGCTGTTTTTT

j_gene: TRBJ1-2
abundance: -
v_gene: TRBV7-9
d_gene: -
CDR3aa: CASSLGPADGYTF
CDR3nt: TGTGCCAGCAGCTTAGGGCCAGCGGATGGCTACACCTTC

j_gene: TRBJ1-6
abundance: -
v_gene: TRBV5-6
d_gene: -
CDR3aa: CASSLASSYNSPLHF
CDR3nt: TGTGCCAGCAGCTTGGCGAGCTCCTATAATTCACCCCTCCACTTT

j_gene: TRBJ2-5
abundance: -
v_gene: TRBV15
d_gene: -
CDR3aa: CATSRDQGREETQYF
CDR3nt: TGTGCCACCAGCAGAGATCAGGGAAGAGAAGAGACCCAGTACTTC

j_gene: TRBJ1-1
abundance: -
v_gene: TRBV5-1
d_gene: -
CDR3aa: CASSPQDRLNTEAFF
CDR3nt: TGCGCCAGCAGCCCCCAGGACCGCTTGAACACTGAAGCTTTCTTT

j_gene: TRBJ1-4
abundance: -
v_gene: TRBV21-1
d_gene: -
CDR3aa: CASSKVTGSTNEKLFF
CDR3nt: TGTGCCAGCAGCAAAGTTACAGGGAGCACTAATGAAAAACTGTTTTTT

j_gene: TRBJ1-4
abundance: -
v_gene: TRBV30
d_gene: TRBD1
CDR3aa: CAWKRDSEKLFF
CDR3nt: TGTGCCTGGAAAAGGGACAGCGAAAAACTGTTTTTT

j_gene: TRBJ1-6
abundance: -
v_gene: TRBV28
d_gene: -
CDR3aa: CASSLPGNYNSPLHF
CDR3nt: TGTGCCAGCAGTTTGCCAGGAAACTATAATTCACCCCTCCACTTT

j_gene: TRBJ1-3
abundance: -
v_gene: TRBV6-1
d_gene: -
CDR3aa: CASSERTSWEGNTIYF
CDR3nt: TGTGCCAGCAGTGAAAGAACTTCGTGGGAGGGAAACACCATATATTTT

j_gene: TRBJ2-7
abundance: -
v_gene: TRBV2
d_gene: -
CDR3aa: CASSELGEAYEQYF
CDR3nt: TGTGCCAGCAGTGAACTGGGGGAGGCCTACGAGCAGTACTTC

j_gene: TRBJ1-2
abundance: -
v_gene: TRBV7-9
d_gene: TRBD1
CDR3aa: CASSLGTGADYGYTF
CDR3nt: TGTGCCAGCAGCTTAGGGACAGGGGCTGACTATGGCTACACCTTC

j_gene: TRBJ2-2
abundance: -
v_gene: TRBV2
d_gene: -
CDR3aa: CASSGTRDTGELFF
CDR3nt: TGTGCCAGCAGCGGGACAAGGGACACCGGGGAGCTGTTTTTT

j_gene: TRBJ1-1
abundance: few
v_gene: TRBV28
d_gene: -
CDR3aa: CASSLPEGLNTEAFF
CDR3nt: TGTGCCAGCAGTTTACCTGAGGGGCTGAACACTGAAGCTTTCTTT

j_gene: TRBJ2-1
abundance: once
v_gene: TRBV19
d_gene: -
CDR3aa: CASAEGQPGINEQFF
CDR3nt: TGTGCCAGCGCGGAGGGACAACCCGGGATCAATGAGCAGTTCTTC

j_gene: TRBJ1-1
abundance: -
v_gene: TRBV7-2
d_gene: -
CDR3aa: CASSLEGGVSTEAFF
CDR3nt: TGTGCCAGCAGCTTAGAGGGAGGGGTGAGCACTGAAGCTTTCTTT

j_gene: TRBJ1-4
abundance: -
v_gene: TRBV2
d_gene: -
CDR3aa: CASSEYGGLDEKLFF
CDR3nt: TGTGCCAGCAGTGAATACGGTGGGTTGGATGAAAAACTGTTTTTT

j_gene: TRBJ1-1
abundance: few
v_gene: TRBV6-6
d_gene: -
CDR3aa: CASTSYRETEAFF
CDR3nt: TGTGCCAGCACCTCATACAGGGAAACTGAAGCTTTCTTT

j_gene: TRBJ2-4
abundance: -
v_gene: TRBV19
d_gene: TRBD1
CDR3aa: CASSIDRGAAKNIQYF
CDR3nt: TGTGCCAGTAGTATTGACAGGGGAGCGGCCAAAAACATTCAGTACTTC

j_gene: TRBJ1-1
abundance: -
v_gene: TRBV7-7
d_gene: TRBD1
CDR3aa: CASSPFAGGGNTEAFF
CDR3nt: TGTGCCAGCAGCCCATTTGCGGGAGGGGGCAACACTGAAGCTTTCTTT

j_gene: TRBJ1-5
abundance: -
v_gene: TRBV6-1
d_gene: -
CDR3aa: CAINPGADYQPQHF
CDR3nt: TGTGCCATTAATCCAGGGGCAGACTATCAGCCCCAGCATTTT

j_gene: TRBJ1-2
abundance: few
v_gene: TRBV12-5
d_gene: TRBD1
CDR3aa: CASQATGCSYGYTF
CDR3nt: TGTGCTAGCCAAGCGACAGGGTGTTCCTATGGCTACACCTTC

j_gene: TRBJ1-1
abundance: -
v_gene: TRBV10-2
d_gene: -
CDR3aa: CASSERIGGPVRNTEAFF
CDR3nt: TGCGCCAGCAGTGAGAGGATAGGGGGGCCGGTTAGGAACACTGAAGCTTTCTTT